These T cell receptor beta chains were read from a single sample in a study of blood T cell repertoires in COVID-19. Sequencing was performed with immunoSEQ multiplex PCR; in TCRdb, only in-frame clones are kept and a portion is missing. There are about 200,000 clones in the sample; 65% to 90% occur only once, and about 4.1% lies in the top ten. Sequencing input: PBMCs or T cells enriched from blood (not recorded which). The receptors were gathered from a woman aged 40 to 50 with acute COVID-19. Both conserved end residues are part of each CDR3. The order of the fields is J gene, V gene, D gene, clone size, CDR3 DNA, CDR3 protein. A D gene is named only where the DNA matches it firmly. Not every row has a clone size; where given, it reads once, few, many or a size class.

j_gene: TRBJ2-2; v_gene: TRBV5-1; d_gene: TRBD1; abundance: once; CDR3nt: TGCGCCAGCAGCCCCGGACAGGACACCGGGGAGCTGTTTTTT; CDR3aa: CASSPGQDTGELFF
j_gene: TRBJ2-3; v_gene: TRBV7-2; d_gene: TRBD2; abundance: -; CDR3nt: TGTGCCAGCAGCTTAGCGTATCTAGCGGGAGCAGATACGCAGTATTTT; CDR3aa: CASSLAYLAGADTQYF
j_gene: TRBJ2-7; v_gene: TRBV28; d_gene: -; abundance: -; CDR3nt: TGTGCCAGCAGGTCCCCCAGGGAAACCTACGAGCAGTACTTC; CDR3aa: CASRSPRETYEQYF
j_gene: TRBJ2-1; v_gene: TRBV18; d_gene: -; abundance: -; CDR3nt: TGTGCCAGCTCTCGCGGACAGAGATACAATGAGCAGTTCTTC; CDR3aa: CASSRGQRYNEQFF
j_gene: TRBJ2-1; v_gene: TRBV7-3; d_gene: TRBD2; abundance: -; CDR3nt: TGTGCCAGCAGCCTTATAGCGGGAGCGAGGAATGAGCAGTTCTTC; CDR3aa: CASSLIAGARNEQFF
j_gene: TRBJ1-2; v_gene: TRBV28; d_gene: TRBD1; abundance: -; CDR3nt: TGTGCCAGCAGCTCCAGGGGGCAGGACTATGGCTACACCTTC; CDR3aa: CASSSRGQDYGYTF
j_gene: TRBJ2-3; v_gene: TRBV27; d_gene: TRBD2; abundance: -; CDR3nt: TGTGCCAGCAGTTTATCGACCGGGAGGGCCGCAGATACGCAGTATTTT; CDR3aa: CASSLSTGRAADTQYF
j_gene: TRBJ1-3; v_gene: TRBV4-1; d_gene: -; abundance: -; CDR3nt: TGCGCCAGCAGCCAAGCTTTTACAGGCGGAAACACCATATATTTT; CDR3aa: CASSQAFTGGNTIYF
j_gene: TRBJ2-1; v_gene: TRBV27; d_gene: -; abundance: -; CDR3nt: TGTGCCAGCAGTTTCAAGCTTCCCTACAATGAGCAGTTCTTC; CDR3aa: CASSFKLPYNEQFF
j_gene: TRBJ2-7; v_gene: TRBV6-5; d_gene: -; abundance: -; CDR3nt: TGTGCCAGCAGTCTAGAGGGCAAGACCTACGAGCAGTACTTC; CDR3aa: CASSLEGKTYEQYF
j_gene: TRBJ1-1; v_gene: TRBV18; d_gene: TRBD1; abundance: once; CDR3nt: TGTGCCAGCTCACCACCCCAGGGGGTGATCACTGAAGCTTTCTTT; CDR3aa: CASSPPQGVITEAFF
j_gene: TRBJ1-6; v_gene: TRBV9; d_gene: -; abundance: many; CDR3nt: TGTGCCAGCAGCGTAGGCAGGAGCGGATCACCCCTCCACTTT; CDR3aa: CASSVGRSGSPLHF
j_gene: TRBJ1-1; v_gene: TRBV3-1/TRBV3-2; d_gene: TRBD1; abundance: few; CDR3nt: TGTGCCAGCAGCCAAGTCCGGACAGGGGCGTACACTGAAGCTTTCTTT; CDR3aa: CASSQVRTGAYTEAFF
j_gene: TRBJ2-4; v_gene: TRBV9; d_gene: TRBD2; abundance: -; CDR3nt: TGTGCCAGCAGCGTAGGTCCGACGACTAGCAACATTCAGTACTTC; CDR3aa: CASSVGPTTSNIQYF
j_gene: TRBJ1-1; v_gene: TRBV5-4; d_gene: -; abundance: -; CDR3nt: TGTGCCAGCAGCTTTTTTCTGGGGGCAGGGACTGAAGCTTTCTTT; CDR3aa: CASSFFLGAGTEAFF
j_gene: TRBJ2-1; v_gene: TRBV9; d_gene: TRBD2; abundance: -; CDR3nt: TGTGCCAGCAGCGGCGGGAGGGCCCCTACTAGCTCCTACAATGAGCAGTTCTTC; CDR3aa: CASSGGRAPTSSYNEQFF
j_gene: TRBJ2-2; v_gene: TRBV5-1; d_gene: -; abundance: -; CDR3nt: TGCGCCAGCAGCTTGGATAGCTTAGGGGCCGGGGAGCTGTTTTTT; CDR3aa: CASSLDSLGAGELFF